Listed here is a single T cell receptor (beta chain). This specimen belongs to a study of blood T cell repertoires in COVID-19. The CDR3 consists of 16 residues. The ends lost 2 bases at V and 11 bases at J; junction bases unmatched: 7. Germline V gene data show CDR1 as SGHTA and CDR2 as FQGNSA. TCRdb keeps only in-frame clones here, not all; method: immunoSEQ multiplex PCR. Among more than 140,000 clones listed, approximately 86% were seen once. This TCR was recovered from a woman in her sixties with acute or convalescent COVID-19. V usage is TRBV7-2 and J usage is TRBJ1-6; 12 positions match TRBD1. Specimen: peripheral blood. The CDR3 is CASSLNRGTGGTPLHF. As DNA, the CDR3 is TGTGCCAGCAGCTTAAATAGGGGGACAGGGGGCACACCCCTCCACTTT.